This T cell receptor beta chain is drawn from a study of PD-L1 blockade in urothelial cancer. Study in general: In the patient group, about 85% of the roughly 29 were males with bladder-origin urothelial cancer.

TCRdb keeps only in-frame clones here, not all; method: immunoSEQ multiplex PCR. The table records about 35,000 clones, more than 80% of them present only once. This sample's time point: peripheral blood 6 weeks after treatment start. The CDR3 is 19 residues long. Per the germline V gene, CDR1 is SGDLS and CDR2 is YYNGEE. V was cut by 3 bases and J by 0 bases, with 21 bases left in between. This chain links TRBV9 with TRBJ2-2; a weak D match, TRBD1 (6 bases). The sequence was collected from a middle-aged man with urothelial cancer. The material was PBMCs, obtained around atezolizumab (anti-PD-L1) treatment. CDR3 nucleotides: TGTGCCAGCAGCGCAGACCCCAGGGGAAGCGGCCCGAACACCGGGGAGCTGTTTTTT. It translates to CASSADPRGSGPNTGELFF.